These 5 T cell receptor beta chains were all obtained from the same sample, sequenced in a study of blood T cell repertoires in COVID-19. Sequencing was performed with immunoSEQ multiplex PCR; in TCRdb, only in-frame clones are kept and a portion is missing. The sample has a few hundred thousand clones, 81% seen once. The sequenced sample consisted of peripheral blood. The receptors derive from a human donor with acute or convalescent COVID-19. The donor label of this sample is uncertain.

The chain joins TRBV2 to TRBJ1-4; D gene uncertain. The CDR3 contains 13 residues. Germline V gene lookup returns CDR1 SNHLY and CDR2 FYNNEI. Trimming stripped 3 bases from V and 8 bases from J, with 10 bases between. The CDR3 DNA reads as TGTGCCAGCAGTGACGAGGTGCGCGAAAAACTGTTTTTT. It yields the protein CASSDEVREKLFF.

The chain carries TRBV28 and TRBJ2-7; the D gene is possibly TRBD1 (5 bases). Between the trimmed V and J ends, which lost 5 bases and 0 bases, there was a span of 11 bases. Germline V gene data show CDR1 as MDHEN and CDR2 as SYDVKM. CDR3 length: 14 amino acids. The CDR3 DNA is TGTGCCAGCAGTCGAACAGGACCCTCCTACGAGCAGTACTTC. This sequence encodes CASSRTGPSYEQYF.

The chain couples TRBV5-4 to TRBJ2-1, with 12 positions matching TRBD2. CDR1 is SGHNT and CDR2 is YYREEE in the germline V gene (reference sequence). The CDR3 consists of 15 residues. V shed 4 bases and J 9 bases; nucleotides not matched to a gene: 8. The CDR3 coding sequence is TGTGCCAGCAGCCCCGGACTAGCGGGATTGGGTGAGCAGTTCTTC. Its translation is CASSPGLAGLGEQFF.

The chain employs TRBV28 and TRBJ1-5; the D gene is possibly TRBD1 (5 bases). The CDR3 covers 15 residues. Germline V gives CDR1 MDHEN, CDR2 SYDVKM. The ends were cut back, 3 bases at V and 0 bases at J, with 9 bases in the middle. CDR3 region: CASSFGGTSNQPQHF. CDR3 nucleotides: TGTGCCAGCAGTTTTGGGGGGACTAGCAATCAGCCCCAGCATTTT.

The V and J genes are TRBV2 and TRBJ2-7, with TRBD1 matching 9 bases. J lost 3 bases, V lost 6 bases, and 6 bases had no gene match. Germline V CDR1 and CDR2: SNHLY, FYNNEI. The CDR3 length is 14 residues. The CDR3 loop reads CASRPGTGYYEQYF. The CDR3 coding sequence is TGTGCCAGCAGACCCGGGACAGGGTACTACGAGCAGTACTTC.